What follows is one TCR beta chain and its context. The data were obtained in a study of blood T cell repertoires in COVID-19. The CDR3 spans 14 residues. V was clipped by 2 bases and J by 5 bases; unmatched bases: 4. Germline V lookup: CDR1 MNHEY, CDR2 SVGAGI. Libraries were prepared by immunoSEQ multiplex PCR; TCRdb keeps only in-frame clonotypes and omits some of them. The table lists under 250,000 clones, approximately 85% of them singletons. The sequenced material came from PBMCs or T cells enriched from blood (not recorded which). This clonotype was sampled from a woman aged 50 to 65 with acute COVID-19. The chain carries TRBV6-5 and TRBJ1-2; 8 positions agree with TRBD1. The CDR3 nucleotides read TGTGCCAGCAGTTACCAGGGGGCAAAGTATGGCTACACCTTC. It is translated as CASSYQGAKYGYTF.